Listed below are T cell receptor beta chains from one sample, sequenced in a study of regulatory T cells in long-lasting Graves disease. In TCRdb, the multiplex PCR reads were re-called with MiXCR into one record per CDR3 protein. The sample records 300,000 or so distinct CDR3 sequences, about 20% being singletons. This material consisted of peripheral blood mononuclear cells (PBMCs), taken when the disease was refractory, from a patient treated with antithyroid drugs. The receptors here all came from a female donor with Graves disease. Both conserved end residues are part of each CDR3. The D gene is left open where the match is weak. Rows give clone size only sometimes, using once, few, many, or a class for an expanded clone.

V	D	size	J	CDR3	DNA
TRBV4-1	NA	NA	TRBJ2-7	CASSPGRAKTYEQYF	TGCGCCAGCAGCCCAGGCAGGGCCAAGACCTACGAGCAGTACTTC
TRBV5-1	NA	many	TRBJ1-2	CASSLEGYGYTF	TGTGCCAGCAGCTTAGAGGGTTATGGCTACACCTTC
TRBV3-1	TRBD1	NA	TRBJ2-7	CASSSTGETEQYF	TGTGCCAGCAGCTCGACAGGGGAAACCGAGCAGTACTTC
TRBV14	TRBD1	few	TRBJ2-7	CASSQIQGAYEQYF	TGTGCCAGCAGCCAAATACAGGGGGCGTACGAGCAGTACTTC
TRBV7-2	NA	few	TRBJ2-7	CASSLGSFRTSYEQYF	TGTGCCAGCAGCTTAGGTTCTTTCCGTACCTCCTACGAGCAGTACTTC
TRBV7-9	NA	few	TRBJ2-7	CASSLKGAVTYEQYF	TGTGCCAGCAGCTTAAAAGGGGCGGTGACCTACGAGCAGTACTTC
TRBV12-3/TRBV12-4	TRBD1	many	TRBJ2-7	CASRGPRDRGPYEQYF	TGTGCCAGCAGAGGGCCCCGGGACAGGGGACCCTACGAGCAGTACTTC
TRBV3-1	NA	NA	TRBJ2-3	CASSLGGVSTDTQYF	TGTGCCAGCAGCCTAGGCGGGGTTAGCACAGATACGCAGTATTTT
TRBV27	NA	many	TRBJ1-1	CASSFGVRTEAFF	TGTGCCAGCAGTTTTGGGGTTCGCACTGAAGCTTTCTTT
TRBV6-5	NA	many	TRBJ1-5	CASSYYRSSNQPQHF	TGTGCCAGCAGTTACTACCGCAGCTCCAATCAGCCCCAGCATTTT
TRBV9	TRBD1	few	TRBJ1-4	CASSVIGTGLNEKLFF	TGTGCCAGCAGCGTAATCGGGACAGGTCTTAATGAAAAACTGTTTTTT
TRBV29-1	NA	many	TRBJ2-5	CSGGGGETQYF	TGCAGCGGGGGAGGTGGAGAGACCCAGTACTTC
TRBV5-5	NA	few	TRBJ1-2	CASSLDSSGVVSSGYTF	TGTGCCAGCAGCTTGGACAGTTCAGGGGTGGTATCGTCTGGCTACACCTTC
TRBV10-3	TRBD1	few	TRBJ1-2	CAIRQDRGRLNYGYTF	TGTGCCATCAGGCAGGACAGGGGACGTCTTAACTATGGCTACACCTTC
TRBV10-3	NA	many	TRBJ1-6	CAIRPLDDGSPLHF	TGTGCCATCAGACCCTTGGACGACGGTTCACCCCTCCACTTT
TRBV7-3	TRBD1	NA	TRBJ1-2	CASSLGSSPGTEYGYTF	TGTGCCAGCAGCTTGGGTTCATCCCCCGGGACAGAGTATGGCTACACCTTC
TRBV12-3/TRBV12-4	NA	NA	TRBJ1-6	CASSERSRRDSPLHF	TGTGCCAGCAGTGAACGTAGTAGGAGGGATTCACCCCTCCACTTT
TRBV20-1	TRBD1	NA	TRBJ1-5	CSARFPGTGMDQPQHF	TGCAGTGCTAGATTCCCCGGGACAGGGATGGATCAGCCCCAGCATTTT
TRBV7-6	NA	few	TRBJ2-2	CASSSHRDRELFF	TGTGCCAGCAGCTCCCACAGGGACCGGGAGCTGTTTTTT
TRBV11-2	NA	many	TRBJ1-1	CASSLEVSGGRTEAFF	TGTGCCAGCAGCTTAGAAGTCTCCGGCGGTCGCACTGAAGCTTTCTTT
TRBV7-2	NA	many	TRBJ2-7	CASSSGTTWGYEQYF	TGTGCCAGCAGCTCAGGGACGACCTGGGGCTACGAGCAGTACTTC
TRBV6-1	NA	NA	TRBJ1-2	CASNPDGANYGYTF	TGTGCCAGCAACCCGGACGGAGCTAACTATGGCTACACCTTC
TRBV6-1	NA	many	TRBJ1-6	CASSEWYSPLHF	TGTGCCAGCAGTGAGTGGTATTCACCCCTCCACTTT
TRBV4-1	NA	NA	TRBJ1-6	CASSQGRISYNSPLHF	TGCGCCAGCAGCCAAGGGCGAATCTCCTATAATTCACCCCTCCACTTT
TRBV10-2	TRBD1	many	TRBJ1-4	CASRDRGAQNEKLFF	TGCGCCAGCAGGGACAGGGGAGCCCAAAATGAAAAACTGTTTTTT
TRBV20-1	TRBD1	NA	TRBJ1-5	CSASPRDRDYQPQHF	TGCAGTGCTAGCCCCCGGGACAGGGACTATCAGCCCCAGCATTTT
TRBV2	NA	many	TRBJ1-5	CASSDWDTGFQPQHF	TGTGCCAGCAGTGATTGGGACACCGGATTTCAGCCCCAGCATTTT
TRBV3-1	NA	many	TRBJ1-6	CASSSRQNSPLHF	TGTGCCAGCAGCTCTAGACAGAATTCACCCCTCCACTTT
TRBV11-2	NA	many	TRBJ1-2	CASSLGDYYGYTF	TGTGCCAGCAGCTTAGGGGATTACTATGGCTACACCTTC
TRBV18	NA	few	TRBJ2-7	CASSPGPGAYEQYF	TGTGCCAGCTCACCAGGTCCCGGAGCCTACGAGCAGTACTTC
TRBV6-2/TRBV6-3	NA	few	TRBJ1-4	CASSASGTEDTYEKLFF	TGTGCCAGCAGCGCCTCCGGGACGGAGGACACCTATGAAAAACTGTTTTTT
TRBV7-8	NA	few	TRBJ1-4	CASSFREWDEKLFF	TGTGCCAGCAGCTTCAGGGAGTGGGATGAAAAACTGTTTTTT
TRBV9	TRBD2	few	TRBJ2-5	CASSVSAGRGQETQYF	TGTGCCAGCAGCGTATCCGCAGGGAGGGGTCAAGAGACCCAGTACTTC